Listed here are 26 T cell receptor beta chains from one sample, sequenced in a study of cytomegalovirus exposure and HLA in healthy donors. The primer mix had 60 Vbeta and 13 Jbeta primers. Produced via immunoSEQ multiplex PCR; TCRdb's table is partial and in-frame only. The repertoire consists of 200,000 or so clones, with 80% to 85% occurring once and the leading ten covering 6.5%. The sequenced sample consisted of PBMCs. The receptors were gathered from a woman aged 50 to 65 in good health and CMV-seropositive.

The chain links TRBV13 to TRBJ2-7; TRBD1 matches 7 bases. Trimming took 5 bases from V and 6 from J; bases not matched to a gene: 7. Germline assignment: CDR1 PRHDT and CDR2 FYEKMQ (reference sequence). CDR3 length: 13 amino acids. CDR3 in amino acids: CASSRGQIGEQYF. In nucleotides, the CDR3 is TGTGCCAGCAGCCGGGGACAGATCGGCGAGCAGTACTTC.

This sequence joins TRBV7-8 and TRBJ2-1; the match to TRBD2 covers 10 bases. V was pared by 4 bases and J by 5 bases, with 8 bases of the junction left unmatched. CDR3 length equals 16 residues. Germline CDR1 reads SGHVS; CDR2 reads FQNEAQ. Here the CDR3 DNA reads TGTGCCAGCAGCTACCAGGGACTAGCGACCCACAATGAGCAGTTCTTC. Its translation: CASSYQGLATHNEQFF.

In its sample, this clone was seen once. The chain couples TRBV5-1 to TRBJ2-5; 12 nucleotides line up with TRBD2. The CDR3 is 19 residues long. Germline V lookup: CDR1 SGHRS, CDR2 YFSETQ. V was clipped by 1 base and J by 4 bases; unmatched bases: 14. The CDR3 coding sequence is TGCGCCAGCAGCTTGCCGGCCCTGACTAGCGGGAGAGGGGGAGAGACCCAGTACTTC. Protein: CASSLPALTSGRGGETQYF.

The genes are TRBV7-9 and TRBJ2-1, with D maybe TRBD2 (5 bases). Trimming took off 5 bases at V and 7 bases at J, with 9 bases between the two ends. The germline CDR1 and CDR2 sequences are SEHNR and FQNEAQ (reference sequence). CDR3 size: 12 residues. DNA of the CDR3: TGTGCCAGCAGCACACTAGGTAATGAGCAGTTCTTC. Translating gives CASSTLGNEQFF.

The chain employs TRBV10-2 and TRBJ2-7, with TRBD2 identical over 7 bases. Germline trimming cut 2 bases from V and 7 bases from J; bases unmatched to any gene: 2. From germline, CDR1 is WSHSY and CDR2 SAAADI. The CDR3 is 12 amino acids. CDR3 sequence: CASSEPGGEQYF. The DNA of the CDR3 is TGCGCCAGCAGTGAGCCCGGGGGGGAGCAGTACTTC.

The chain employs TRBV7-9 and TRBJ2-7; 9 bases map to TRBD1. This CDR3 region has 14 residues. V lost 5 bases and J lost 7; bases outside the gene matches: 9. The germline gives CDR1 SEHNR, CDR2 FQNEAQ (reference sequence). Here the CDR3 reads CASSPGTGSWEQYF. The DNA for the CDR3 is TGTGCCAGCAGCCCCGGGACAGGGTCTTGGGAGCAGTACTTC.

This clone came up once. The chain couples TRBV27 to TRBJ2-7, with TRBD1 identical over 11 bases. The V and J ends lost 3 bases and 3 bases, in that order; junction bases with no gene match: 4. The CDR3 has 15 residues. In germline, CDR1 is MNHEY, CDR2 SMNVEV (reference sequence). The chain's CDR3 is CASSFLGQGDYEQYF. The CDR3 DNA follows: TGTGCCAGCAGTTTTTTGGGACAGGGGGACTACGAGCAGTACTTC.

The chain couples TRBV5-4 to TRBJ2-7; 9 bases line up with TRBD2. CDR1 SGHNT and CDR2 YYREEE come from the germline V gene (reference sequence). The CDR3 covers 16 residues. With V trimmed by 0 bases and J by 2 bases, 6 bases remained unmatched. In nucleotides, the CDR3 is TGTGCCAGCAGCTTGGCCGGTCTAGCGGGGACCTACGAGCAGTACTTC. As protein: CASSLAGLAGTYEQYF.

The chain uses TRBV2 and TRBJ2-5; TRBD1 agrees at 7 bases. The J call may be incorrect, as the DNA end agrees better with TRBJ2-7. The CDR3 sequence is 14 residues long. The germline V gene has CDR1 SNHLY and CDR2 FYNNEI. The CDR3 coding sequence is TGTGCCAGCAGACACAGGGGACCTTCCTACGAGCAGTACTTC. It codes for CASRHRGPSYEQYF.

This chain connects TRBV5-1 to TRBJ1-4; D is undetermined. The CDR3 loop spans 16 amino acids. Germline lookup yields CDR1 SGHRS and CDR2 YFSETQ. Trimming stripped 5 bases from V and 4 bases from J, with 18 bases between. The CDR3 sequence: CASRERPGINNEKLFF. The CDR3 nucleotides are TGCGCCAGCAGGGAGCGGCCGGGGATAAATAATGAAAAACTGTTTTTT.

The V call is TRBV7-6, the J call TRBJ2-5, with 8 bases identical to TRBD2. The germline V gene encodes CDR1 SGHVS and CDR2 FNYEAQ. The CDR3 spans 16 residues. V was clipped by 4 bases and J by 2 bases; unmatched bases: 9. The CDR3 region is CASSWSGGLIQETQYF. In DNA, the CDR3 is TGTGCCAGCAGCTGGAGCGGGGGCTTGATTCAAGAGACCCAGTACTTC. Filled out from reference TRBV7-6 and TRBJ2-5, the complete variable domain reads GAGVSQSPRYKVTKRGQDVALRCDPISGHVSLYWYRQALGQGPEFLTYFNYEAQQDKSGLPNDRFSAERPEGSISTLTIQRTEQRDSAMYRCASSWSGGLIQETQYFGPGTRLLVL.

The chain couples TRBV25-1 to TRBJ1-2; D perhaps matches TRBD1 (6 bases). The CDR3 sequence is 13 residues long. V gave up 1 base and J gave up 8 bases, with 11 bases separating them. Germline CDR1 is MGHDK and CDR2 is SYGVNS. In DNA form, the CDR3 reads TGTGCCAGCAGTGAATGGGGTACAGGGGGCTACACCTTC. The encoded protein is CASSEWGTGGYTF.

The rearrangement uses TRBV6-5 and TRBJ2-1, with 7 positions matching TRBD2. The junction had 10 bases not matched to a gene; V was cut back by 6 bases and J by 5 bases. This CDR3 has 15 amino acids. Germline loops: CDR1 MNHEY, CDR2 SVGAGI. In DNA, the CDR3 is TGTGCCAGCAGATCCGGCGGGAGTATCAACAATGAGCAGTTCTTC. Its translation is CASRSGGSINNEQFF.

The chain is built from TRBV10-3 and TRBJ2-7; 10 bases map to TRBD2. CDR3 length equals 16 residues. V lost 2 bases to trimming and J lost 4 bases; unmatched junction nucleotides: 8. From germline, CDR1 is ENHRY and CDR2 SYGVKD. In DNA form, the CDR3 reads TGTGCCATCAGTGAGATCTCTAGCGGGAGAGGGTACGAGCAGTACTTC. It yields the protein CAISEISSGRGYEQYF.

The gene calls are TRBV2 and TRBJ1-2; D is unclear. This CDR3 has 16 amino acids. V lost 0 bases, J lost 1 base, and 12 bases lay in between. Per germline, CDR1 SNHLY and CDR2 FYNNEI. CDR3 DNA: TGTGCCAGCAGTGAAGCGCTATCGGCGGGTAACTATGGCTACACCTTC. It specifies CASSEALSAGNYGYTF.

The genes are TRBV28 and TRBJ1-2, with a possible D match to TRBD1 (5 bases). The CDR3 has 17 amino acids. Trimming left V 7 bases short and J 2 bases short, with 23 bases between. Per the germline V gene, CDR1 is MDHEN and CDR2 is SYDVKM. This CDR3 is CASTGGEGNTRNYGYTF. CDR3 coding DNA: TGTGCCAGCACGGGAGGGGAAGGGAACACTAGAAACTATGGCTACACCTTC.

The chain has TRBV5-4 and TRBJ1-4, with a tentative D call TRBD1 (5 bases). V lost 4 bases and J 1 base, leaving 11 bases between the germline ends. CDR3 length equals 15 residues. Germline V gene data show CDR1 as SGHNT and CDR2 as YYREEE (reference sequence). CDR3 nucleotides: TGTGCCAGCAGCAAGGGCCAGGGAACTAATGAAAAACTGTTTTTT. This encodes CASSKGQGTNEKLFF.

The rearrangement uses TRBV27 and TRBJ2-1; TRBD2 agrees at 7 bases. Per germline, CDR1 MNHEY and CDR2 SMNVEV (reference sequence). This CDR3 has 16 residues. V lost 0 bases, J lost 9 bases, and 11 bases stayed unmatched. As DNA, the CDR3 is TGTGCCAGCAGTTTATCGTTGGCTAGCGGTTTGGCTGAGCAGTTCTTC. It codes for CASSLSLASGLAEQFF.

This rearrangement joins TRBV7-6 to TRBJ1-5, with a weak D call TRBD1 (5 bases). Per germline, CDR1 SGHVS and CDR2 FNYEAQ. V lost 4 bases, J lost 13 bases, and 14 bases lay in between. The CDR3 is made up of 12 amino acids. The CDR3 DNA sequence: TGTGCCAGCAGCTCGACAGCGGGAACTCAGCATTTT. It translates to CASSSTAGTQHF.

This chain uses TRBV7-3 with TRBJ2-3; weak D call: TRBD2 (6 bases). This CDR3 region has 14 residues. The germline V gene has CDR1 SGHTA and CDR2 FQGTGA. V was clipped by 5 bases and J by 6 bases, with 15 bases between them. The CDR3 region is CASSTNGGFDTQYF. The DNA for the CDR3 is TGTGCCAGCAGCACAAACGGGGGTTTTGATACGCAGTATTTT.

The chain recombines TRBV18 with TRBJ2-7; possible D gene TRBD1, 5 bases. The germline gives CDR1 KGHSH, CDR2 LQKENI. The CDR3 consists of 15 residues. Trimming removed 3 bases at V and 0 bases at J, with 12 bases between. The CDR3 sequence: CASSPSEGASYEQYF. CDR3 DNA sequence: TGTGCCAGCTCACCGTCCGAAGGGGCCTCCTACGAGCAGTACTTC.

This sequence joins TRBV28 and TRBJ1-5; D remains ambiguous. The germline gives CDR1 MDHEN, CDR2 SYDVKM. V was pared by 4 bases and J by 0 bases, with 10 bases between. The CDR3 length is 15 residues. For the CDR3, the DNA is TGTGCCAGCAGTTCCCCCCGAGGTAGCAATCAGCCCCAGCATTTT. This sequence encodes CASSSPRGSNQPQHF.

This sequence joins TRBV27 and TRBJ1-1, with 10 bases fitting TRBD1. CDR1 and CDR2 (germline): MNHEY, SMNVEV (reference sequence). The CDR3 is 15 amino acids. Germline trimming cut 5 bases from V and 7 bases from J; bases unmatched to any gene: 10. CDR3 nucleotide sequence: TGTGCCAGCAGTCCCTGGGACAGGGGATACCTTGAAGCTTTCTTT. Protein product: CASSPWDRGYLEAFF.

This chain connects TRBV7-8 to TRBJ1-1; 7 bases map to TRBD1. The CDR3 has 14 amino acids. V trimming: 7 bases; J trimming: 0 bases; junction bases outside the gene matches: 5. The germline V gene has CDR1 SGHVS and CDR2 FQNEAQ. The CDR3 bases are TGTGCCAGCACCCGAACAGGGGTGAACACTGAAGCTTTCTTT. This encodes CASTRTGVNTEAFF.

The genes are TRBV18 and TRBJ2-1, with a possible D match to TRBD2 (5 bases). Trimming shortened V by 7 bases and J by 5 bases, and 12 bases separated the two germline ends. The CDR3 consists of 13 residues. The germline V gene has CDR1 KGHSH and CDR2 LQKENI. The chain's CDR3 is CASFALANNEQFF. Here the CDR3 DNA reads TGTGCCAGCTTCGCGCTAGCCAACAATGAGCAGTTCTTC.

The V gene is TRBV19, the J gene TRBJ2-7; D unresolved. This CDR3 comprises 14 residues. Trimming left V 4 bases short and J 2 bases short, with 12 bases between. Germline assignment: CDR1 LNHDA and CDR2 SQIVND (reference sequence). This chain's CDR3 is CASSSRWATYEQYF. In nucleotides, the CDR3 is TGTGCCAGTAGTAGCCGGTGGGCTACCTACGAGCAGTACTTC.